This T cell receptor beta chain was recorded in a study of blood T cell repertoires in COVID-19. Whole-study context: Spain, Italy and the United States supplied samples that represented acute and convalescent COVID-19. Sources were T cells, B-cell-depleted T cells, or PBMCs; the material itself was cDNA or gDNA.

CDR3 length equals 17 residues. V was clipped by 0 bases and J by 1 base; unmatched bases: 7. CDR1 ENHRY and CDR2 SYGVKD come from the germline V gene. How the authors handled the data: Estimates of nucleated cell counts were drawn from the amplification of reference gene primers. TCRdb's copy holds only in-frame clones and misses some; the assay was immunoSEQ multiplex PCR. That table supplies the V and J calls and clone size; D and trimming were determined from the DNA. The sample records 120,000 to 150,000 clones, about 84% being singletons. V and J are TRBV10-3 and TRBJ2-7, with 9 bases identical to TRBD1. The source material was peripheral blood. This TCR was sampled from a man in his sixties with active or convalescent COVID-19. Here the CDR3 reads CAISESRGGQGSYEQYF. CDR3 DNA sequence: TGTGCCATCAGTGAGTCAAGGGGGGGACAGGGATCCTACGAGCAGTACTTC.